Shown below are 8 T cell receptor beta chains from a single sample sequenced in a study of cytomegalovirus exposure and HLA in healthy donors. The PCR used 60 Vbeta and 13 Jbeta primers. Assay: immunoSEQ multiplex PCR; the TCRdb copy retains only in-frame clones and omits some. Of about 160,000 clones in the sample, 81% were seen once. Specimen: PBMCs. These receptors originate from a woman between 45 and 65 years old in good health and CMV-seronegative.

This chain joins TRBV11-2 and TRBJ1-1; 9 positions match TRBD1. The CDR3 covers 17 residues. V lost 5 bases and J lost 3; bases outside the gene matches: 13. From germline, CDR1 is SGHAT and CDR2 FQNNGV. This CDR3 is CASSLTFRTGAHTEAFF. The CDR3 DNA is TGTGCCAGCAGCCTAACTTTTAGGACAGGGGCGCACACTGAAGCTTTCTTT.

The chain recombines TRBV18 with TRBJ2-3; D is uncertain. The germline CDR1 and CDR2 sequences are KGHSH and LQKENI. The CDR3 spans 12 residues. Trimming stripped 3 bases from V and 2 bases from J, with 3 bases between. CDR3 DNA: TGTGCCAGCTCACCCAACACAGATACGCAGTATTTT. Its protein is CASSPNTDTQYF.

In this sample, this clone turned up once. The chain has TRBV6-1 and TRBJ1-1; D is undetermined. The CDR3 consists of 11 residues. CDR1 is MNHNS and CDR2 is SASEGT in the germline V gene. V lost 6 bases and J lost 6, with 8 bases in between. The CDR3 loop is CASRALPEAFF. CDR3 in DNA: TGTGCCAGCAGAGCGCTGCCTGAAGCTTTCTTT.

The chain links TRBV7-6 to TRBJ2-1; 8 bases line up with TRBD2. The V gene's germline CDR1 is SGHVS and CDR2 FNYEAQ. With 4 bases clipped from V and 6 bases from J, the junction kept 5 bases outside the gene matches. This CDR3 has 14 residues. Written as DNA, the CDR3 is TGTGCCAGCAGCTCCACGGGGGGGTCCAATGAGCAGTTCTTC. Translation: CASSSTGGSNEQFF. The complete variable domain, with remaining parts taken from reference TRBV7-6 and TRBJ2-1, reads GAGVSQSPRYKVTKRGQDVALRCDPISGHVSLYWYRQALGQGPEFLTYFNYEAQQDKSGLPNDRFSAERPEGSISTLTIQRTEQRDSAMYRCASSSTGGSNEQFFGPGTRLTVL.

The V and J genes are TRBV7-9 and TRBJ2-6; 8 nucleotides align to TRBD1. From germline, CDR1 is SEHNR and CDR2 FQNEAQ (reference sequence). With 5 bases clipped from V and 1 base from J, the junction kept 10 bases outside the gene matches. The CDR3 length is 18 residues. The CDR3 loop is CASSAKTGGPSGANVLTF. As DNA, the CDR3 is TGTGCCAGCAGCGCCAAAACAGGGGGGCCTTCTGGGGCCAACGTCCTGACTTTC.

The chain uses TRBV7-6 and TRBJ2-7, with TRBD2 as a possible D gene (6 bases). V was clipped by 0 bases and J by 5 bases, with 11 bases between them. The CDR3 contains 14 residues. Germline V gene data show CDR1 as SGHVS and CDR2 as FNYEAQ. Here the CDR3 DNA reads TGTGCCAGCAGCTTAGCCAGGACTACCGACGAGCAGTACTTC. This sequence encodes CASSLARTTDEQYF.

This clone occurred a few times. The CDR3: CASSLYPIENTEAFF. CDR3 coding DNA: TGTGCCAGCAGCTTGTACCCGATAGAAAACACTGAAGCTTTCTTT. The rearrangement uses TRBV5-6 and TRBJ1-1, with D hard to call. This CDR3 has 15 residues. CDR1 is SGHDT and CDR2 is YYEEEE in the germline V gene. Trimming left V 1 base short and J 2 bases short, with 12 bases between.

The chain employs TRBV6-5 and TRBJ2-7; D gene ambiguous. The V gene lost 2 bases and the J gene lost 2 bases, with 10 bases spanning the gap. Per the germline V gene, CDR1 is MNHEY and CDR2 is SVGAGI. This CDR3 has 14 amino acids. DNA for the CDR3: TGTGCCAGCAGTTACGGTCGGAGTCCCTACGAGCAGTACTTC. The encoded protein is CASSYGRSPYEQYF.